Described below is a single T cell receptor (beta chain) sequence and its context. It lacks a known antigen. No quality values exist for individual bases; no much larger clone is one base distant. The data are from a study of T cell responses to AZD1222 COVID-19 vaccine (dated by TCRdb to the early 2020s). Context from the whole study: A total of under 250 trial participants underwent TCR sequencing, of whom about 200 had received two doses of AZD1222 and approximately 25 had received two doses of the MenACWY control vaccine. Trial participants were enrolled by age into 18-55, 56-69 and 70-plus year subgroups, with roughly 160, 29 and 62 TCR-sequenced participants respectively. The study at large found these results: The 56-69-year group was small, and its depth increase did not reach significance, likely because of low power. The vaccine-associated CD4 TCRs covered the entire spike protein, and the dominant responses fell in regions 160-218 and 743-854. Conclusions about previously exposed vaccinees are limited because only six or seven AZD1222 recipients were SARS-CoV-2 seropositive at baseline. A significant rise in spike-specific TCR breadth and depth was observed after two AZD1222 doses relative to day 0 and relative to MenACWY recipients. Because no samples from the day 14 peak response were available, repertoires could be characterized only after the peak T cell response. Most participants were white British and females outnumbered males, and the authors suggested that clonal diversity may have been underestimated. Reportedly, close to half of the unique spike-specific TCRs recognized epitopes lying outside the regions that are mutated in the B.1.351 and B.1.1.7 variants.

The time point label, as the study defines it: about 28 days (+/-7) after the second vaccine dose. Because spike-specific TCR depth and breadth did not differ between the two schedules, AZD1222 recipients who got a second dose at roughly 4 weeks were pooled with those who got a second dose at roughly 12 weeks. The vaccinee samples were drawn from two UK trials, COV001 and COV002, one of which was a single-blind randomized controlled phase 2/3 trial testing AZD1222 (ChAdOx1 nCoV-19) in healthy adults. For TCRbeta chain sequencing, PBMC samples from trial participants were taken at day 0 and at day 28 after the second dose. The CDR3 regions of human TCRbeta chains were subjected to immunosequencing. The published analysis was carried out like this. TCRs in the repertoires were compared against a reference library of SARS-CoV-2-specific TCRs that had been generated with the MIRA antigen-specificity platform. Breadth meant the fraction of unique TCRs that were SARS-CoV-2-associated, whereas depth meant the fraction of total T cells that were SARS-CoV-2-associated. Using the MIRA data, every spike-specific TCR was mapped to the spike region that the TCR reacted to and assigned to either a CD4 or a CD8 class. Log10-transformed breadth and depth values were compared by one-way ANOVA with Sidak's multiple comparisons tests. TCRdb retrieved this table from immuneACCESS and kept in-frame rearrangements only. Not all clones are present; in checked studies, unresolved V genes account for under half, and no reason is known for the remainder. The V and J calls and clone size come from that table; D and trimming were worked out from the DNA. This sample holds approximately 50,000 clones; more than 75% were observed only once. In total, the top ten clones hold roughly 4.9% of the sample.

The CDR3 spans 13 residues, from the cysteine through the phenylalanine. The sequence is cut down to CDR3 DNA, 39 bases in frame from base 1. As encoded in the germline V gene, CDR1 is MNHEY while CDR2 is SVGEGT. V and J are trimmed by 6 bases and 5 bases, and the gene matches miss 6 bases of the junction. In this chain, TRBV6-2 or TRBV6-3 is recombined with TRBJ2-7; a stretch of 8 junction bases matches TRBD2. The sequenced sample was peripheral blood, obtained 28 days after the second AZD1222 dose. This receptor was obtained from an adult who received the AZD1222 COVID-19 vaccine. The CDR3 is CASSELAVDEQYF. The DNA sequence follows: TGTGCCAGCAGCGAACTAGCGGTCGACGAGCAGTACTTC.